In this sample, the clone carrying this T cell receptor (beta chain) turned up a few times. Its matching antigen is unknown. The data derive from a study of T cell repertoires in cytomegalovirus infection. Study-wide context: TCR beta signatures that were public indicated CMV infection and matching HLA type.

Study-level findings and limits: CMV-specific TCR beta clonotypes restricted by HLA-C dominated the ex vivo response.

The germline V gene encodes CDR1 KGHSH and CDR2 LQKENI. The length of the CDR3 is 13 residues. The ends were cut back, 0 bases at V and 1 base at J, with 3 bases in the middle. TCRdb reprocessed the reads with MiXCR, giving one entry per CDR3 protein. Found here are approximately 300,000 distinct CDR3 sequences, more than 20% of them singletons; the top ten hold approximately 12%. The TCR sequence derives from a human donor in good health (CMV status not recorded). Some clones in this sample may be carry-over from other donors' samples. The V gene is TRBV18, the J gene TRBJ2-5; no definite D call. This specimen was cultured PBMCs, taken from culture after CMV antigen stimulation. DNA of the CDR3: TGTGCCAGCTCACCACCGAGCCAAGAGACCCAGTACTTC. Its translation: CASSPPSQETQYF.